This record covers a single T cell receptor (beta chain). This clone was recorded once. It has no known antigen specificity. Per-nucleotide qualities are absent, and no much larger clonotype sits a single base away. The record originates from a study of blood T cell repertoires in COVID-19 (TCRdb year 2020). For the wider study: Samples from collaborators originated in the United States, Italy and Spain and spanned both the acute and convalescent phases of COVID-19. Where HLA class I and class II types were available, the types were taken from metadata supplied by the sample provider, not from assay-based typing. The material from the prospective study consisted of cDNA or gDNA derived from T cells, B-cell-depleted T cells, or PBMCs. A freely available public database, intended as a resource for researchers studying the immune response to SARS-CoV-2, is where the repertoires were released. A de-identified subject ID, COVID-19 status, age in years and sex were almost always included in the sample metadata. The dataset comprised deeply sampled blood TCRbeta repertoires from subjects exposed to, actively infected with, or recovered from COVID-19. The samples were drawn from two sources: the first 160 participants of the ongoing ImmuneRACE study, and 950 to 1,500 subjects contributed by 6 global collaborators. General findings and caveats noted by the study authors: How much clinical and demographic metadata was included differed by source and by participant, and the metadata was provided uncurated.

The collaborating institutions used their own protocols to collect whole blood in K2EDTA tubes. Collaborator samples were shipped for TCRbeta analysis as frozen whole blood, isolated PBMCs, or DNA extracted from either sample type. TCRbeta CDR3 regions were amplified from genomic DNA using the immunoSEQ Assay, a bias-controlled multiplex PCR. Under the source paper's analysis protocol: Nucleated cell counts per sample were estimated from amplification of reference gene primers within the assay. Sequence reads were collapsed and filtered to measure the absolute abundance of every unique TCRbeta CDR3 rearrangement. Productive Simpson clonality was computed per sample as the square root of Simpson's diversity index over productive rearrangements. TCRdb's version of the immuneACCESS table is confined to in-frame rearrangements and falls short of the full clone set. An unresolved V gene accounts for under half of the shortfall where checked; the remainder is of unknown origin. For V, J and clone size, that table is used; D and trimming come from the DNA. The sample table lists some 200,000 clones, roughly 86% of them with a count of one. Under 3.5% of the sample lies in the top ten.

The source material was peripheral blood. This sequence originates from a man in his sixties or seventies with acute or convalescent COVID-19.

The DNA sequence is TGTGCCAGCAGTGAACTCGTAGGGGGTGCAACTAATGAAAAACTGTTTTTT. It specifies CASSELVGGATNEKLFF. This receptor chain uses TRBV6-1 and TRBJ1-4, with a weak D call of TRBD1 (6 bases match). From cysteine to phenylalanine, the CDR3 is 17 amino acids long. Of all the DNA, just the CDR3 is kept, 51 bases in frame from base 1. Looking up the germline V gene yields CDR1 MNHNS and CDR2 SASEGT. The V and J ends are trimmed by 2 bases and 0 bases, leaving 13 bases between them.